These 9 T cell receptor beta chains were all obtained from the same sample, sequenced in a study of beta chain features in type 1 diabetes. The investigators reverse transcribed all of the isolated RNA, so they sequenced expressed TCRB transcripts. The protocol was immunoSEQ multiplex PCR, while the TCRdb copy is restricted to in-frame clones and leaves out a portion. The sample lists 40,000 to 45,000 clones, about 51% occurring once. The specimen was Tregs from blood. The receptor set was obtained from a young woman in good health.

The chain is built from TRBV19 and TRBJ1-2; possibly TRBD1 for D (6 bases). The V gene lost 3 bases and the J gene lost 2 bases, with 7 bases spanning the gap. Germline assignment: CDR1 LNHDA and CDR2 SQIVND (reference sequence). The CDR3 runs to 13 residues. CDR3 sequence reads: CASSITGNYGYTF. The CDR3 nucleotides read TGTGCCAGTAGTATCACAGGGAACTATGGCTACACCTTC.

The chain combines TRBV29-1 with TRBJ2-1; tentatively, D is TRBD1 (6 bases). V was trimmed by 7 bases and J by 0 bases, leaving 16 bases between them. The CDR3 length is 15 residues. Germline CDR1 and CDR2: SQVTM and ANQGSEA. The CDR3 region is CSARDRSSSYNEQFF. CDR3 bases: TGCAGCGCCAGAGACAGGTCTAGCTCCTACAATGAGCAGTTCTTC.

This clone was picked up a small number of times. This sequence joins TRBV30 and TRBJ1-1; 8 nucleotides match TRBD1. The length of the CDR3 is 13 residues. From germline, CDR1 is GTSNPN and CDR2 SVGIG (reference sequence). Trimming took 3 bases from V and 0 from J; bases not matched to a gene: 0. The CDR3 sequence: CAWRTGVNTEAFF. The CDR3 DNA follows: TGTGCCTGGAGGACAGGGGTGAACACTGAAGCTTTCTTT.

This chain links TRBV6-5 with TRBJ2-2; D perhaps matches TRBD1 (5 bases). Germline loops: CDR1 MNHEY, CDR2 SVGAGI. V was clipped by 4 bases and J by 9 bases, with 15 bases between them. This CDR3 has 14 residues. The DNA of the CDR3 is TGTGCCAGCAGTTCCCCGCAGGGCGCCCGGGAGCTGTTTTTT. As protein: CASSSPQGARELFF.

V and J are TRBV6-1 and TRBJ2-3; TRBD2 aligns across 11 bases. Looked up from germline, CDR1 is MNHNS and CDR2 is SASEGT. The J segment lost 3 bases and the V segment lost 5 bases, leaving 4 bases of the junction unmatched. The CDR3 is made up of 15 amino acids. The CDR3: CASSTGTSGTDTQYF. DNA of the CDR3: TGTGCCAGCAGTACCGGGACTAGCGGAACAGATACGCAGTATTTT.

V is TRBV4-1 and J is TRBJ2-3, with D unclear. The CDR3 loop spans 14 amino acids. V lost 1 base and J lost 5, with 10 bases in between. CDR1 and CDR2 from the germline V gene are MGHRA and YSYEKL. CDR3 loop: CASSQGPSGDTQYF. The CDR3 DNA sequence: TGCGCCAGCAGCCAAGGGCCTAGTGGAGATACGCAGTATTTT.

The V call is TRBV28, the J call TRBJ2-7; D unresolved. Trimming shortened V by 6 bases and J by 1 base, and 10 bases separated the two germline ends. Germline V gene sequence: CDR1 MDHEN, CDR2 SYDVKM. This CDR3 is built from 13 residues. CDR3 bases: TGTGCCAGCAGCGCTCCGAGTTCCTACGAGCAGTACTTC. As protein: CASSAPSSYEQYF.

The chain links TRBV7-9 to TRBJ2-7, with D perhaps matching TRBD1 (6 bases). CDR3 length: 15 residues. With 5 bases removed from V and 2 bases from J, the gap between germline ends came to 16 bases. Germline loops: CDR1 SEHNR, CDR2 FQNEAQ (reference sequence). Written as DNA, the CDR3 is TGTGCCAGCAGCGAATACGGGACACCACCCTACGAGCAGTACTTC. Protein: CASSEYGTPPYEQYF. The whole variable domain, filled in from reference TRBV7-9 and TRBJ2-7, reads DTGVSQNPRHKITKRGQNVTFRCDPISEHNRLYWYRQTLGQGPEFLTYFQNEAQLEKSRLLSDRFSAERPKGSFSTLEIQRTEQGDSAMYLCASSEYGTPPYEQYFGPGTRLTVT.

V gene TRBV7-2 combines with J gene TRBJ2-3; 7 bases line up with TRBD2. V dropped 1 base and J dropped 5; count of bases not matched to a gene: 0. Germline V gene lookup returns CDR1 SGHTA and CDR2 FQGNSA. This CDR3 contains 13 residues. CDR3 sequence: CASSLVAGDTQYF. CDR3 DNA sequence: TGTGCCAGCAGCTTAGTAGCGGGAGATACGCAGTATTTT.